One sample yielded the 18 T cell receptor delta chains listed below, sequenced in a study of Vδ1+ human thymocytes. Study-level findings and limits: Highly polyclonal TRG and TRD repertoires with Gaussian CDR3 length distributions appeared in thymus.

The template was reverse-transcribed extracted RNA. Multiplex PCR used pooled V-gene forward primers and a constant-region reverse primer to amplify CDR3s. TCRdb reprocessed the multiplex PCR reads through CATT. The table has some 55,000 delta-chain clones, around a sixth seen once; the top ten hold 0.5%. Their recognized antigens are unknown. The sequencing sample was made of Vdelta1+ gamma-delta thymocytes from the thymus. As to subset: FACS-sorted CD3+ TCRalphabeta- TCRVdelta1+ TCRVdelta2- thymocytes. These receptors all come from a boy younger than two who had congenital heart surgery.

This clone appeared a few times. The chain employs TRDV1 and TRDJ1; maybe TRDD2 (5 bases). This CDR3 is built from 16 residues. The germline V gene encodes CDR1 TSWWSYY and CDR2 QGS. The V end lost 3 bases, the J end lost 2 bases, and 16 bases lay between the germline ends. CDR3 in DNA: TGTGCTCTTGGGGAGCCCCGAAACCTACGGACCGATAAACTCATCTTT. Amino acids: CALGEPRNLRTDKLIF.

This clone was observed a few times. This chain uses TRDV1 with TRDJ1; 9 bases match TRDD2. CDR1 TSWWSYY and CDR2 QGS come from the germline V gene. The length of the CDR3 is 20 residues. After removal of 4 bases from V and 1 base from J, the junction contained 19 bases not matched to a gene. CDR3 coding DNA: TGTGCTCTTGGGGGGCCACACCCTTCCTACGAGGACCCCTGCACCGATAAACTCATCTTT. This translates into CALGGPHPSYEDPCTDKLIF.

V usage is TRDV1 and J usage is TRDJ1; 13 bases line up with TRDD3. CDR1 and CDR2 from the germline V gene are TSWWSYY and QGS. The CDR3 sequence is 16 residues long. Unmatched junction bases numbered 5, after V lost 4 bases and J lost 3 bases. CDR3 sequence reads: CALGVRTGGYADKLIF. The CDR3 DNA is TGTGCTCTTGGGGTGCGTACTGGGGGATACGCCGATAAACTCATCTTT.

The sample holds a few counts of this clone. The J gene is TRDJ1, the V gene TRDV1, with 13 bases lining up with TRDD3. V was pared by 1 base and J by 3 bases, with 17 bases of the junction left unmatched. CDR1 and CDR2 from the germline V gene are TSWWSYY and QGS. This CDR3 region has 21 residues. In DNA, the CDR3 is TGTGCTCTTGGGGAACGAGTTCCTCCGTACTGGGGGATACGCGTACCCGATAAACTCATCTTT. It encodes CALGERVPPYWGIRVPDKLIF.

This clone was detected only a few times. The V gene is TRDV1, the J gene TRDJ1; D may match TRDD2 or TRDD3 (5 bases each). Trimming shortened V by 3 bases and J by 0 bases, and 29 bases separated the two germline ends. The CDR3 length is 21 residues. Germline V gene data show CDR1 as TSWWSYY and CDR2 as QGS. This CDR3 is CALGEPASTCEDKGNTDKLIF. As DNA, the CDR3 is TGTGCTCTTGGGGAGCCAGCTTCCACCTGCGAGGATAAGGGTAACACCGATAAACTCATCTTT.

This clone was seen only a few times. The rearrangement links TRDV1 to TRDJ1, with 9 positions matching TRDD3. V was pared by 1 base and J by 6 bases, with 12 bases of the junction left unmatched. This CDR3 contains 17 residues. Germline V gives CDR1 TSWWSYY, CDR2 QGS. The CDR3 reads CALGEPRPTGGRNKLIF. The DNA for the CDR3 is TGTGCTCTTGGGGAACCAAGACCTACTGGGGGAAGGAATAAACTCATCTTT.

The rearrangement uses TRDV1 and TRDJ1, with TRDD3 matching over 10 bases. Germline V gene data show CDR1 as TSWWSYY and CDR2 as QGS. V lost 0 bases to trimming and J lost 0 bases; unmatched junction nucleotides: 28. The CDR3 has 25 residues. The CDR3 here is CALGELAFPSLVGDTPFLHTDKLIF. Written as DNA, the CDR3 is TGTGCTCTTGGGGAACTAGCCTTCCCATCTCTTGTGGGGGATACTCCATTCTTGCACACCGATAAACTCATCTTT.

This clone was counted a few times. This chain joins TRDV1 and TRDJ1, with TRDD3 as a possible D gene (5 bases). The germline gives CDR1 TSWWSYY, CDR2 QGS. The V and J ends lost 2 bases and 1 base respectively, with 20 bases between them. The CDR3 is 18 amino acids. The CDR3 loop reads CALGERLESPGGTDKLIF. The DNA for the CDR3 is TGTGCTCTTGGGGAAAGGCTCGAGAGCCCGGGGGGCACCGATAAACTCATCTTT.

V usage is TRDV1 and J usage is TRDJ1; 8 nucleotides agree with TRDD3. Germline lookup yields CDR1 TSWWSYY and CDR2 QGS. Losses at the gene ends were 1 base for V and 0 bases for J; bases not matched to a gene: 10. This CDR3 comprises 18 residues. CDR3 coding DNA: TGTGCTCTTGGGGAACGTTCCCCCTGGGGGACCTACACCGATAAACTCATCTTT. Its translation: CALGERSPWGTYTDKLIF.

This clone has a handful of counts. This chain connects TRDV1 to TRDJ1, with 7 positions matching TRDD3. The junction had 16 bases not matched to a gene; V was cut back by 5 bases and J by 4 bases. The CDR3 has 17 amino acids. Germline values: CDR1 TSWWSYY, CDR2 QGS. The CDR3 here is CALGPTGVHLIHDKLIF. The DNA for the CDR3 is TGTGCTCTTGGGCCTACTGGGGTCCACCTAATCCACGATAAACTCATCTTT.

This chain connects TRDV1 to TRDJ1; D may be TRDD3 (6 bases). Deletions cut 8 bases from V and 2 bases from J, with 18 bases between. The CDR3 covers 15 residues. Germline V CDR1 and CDR2: TSWWSYY, QGS. In nucleotides, the CDR3 is TGTGCTCTTATCCCCACGATACGAAGAACCGATAAACTCATCTTT. It is translated as CALIPTIRRTDKLIF.

This clone occurred a few times. V is TRDV1 and J is TRDJ1, with TRDD3 identical over 10 bases. The CDR3 consists of 17 residues. Germline loops: CDR1 TSWWSYY, CDR2 QGS. J gave up 3 bases and V 2 bases, and 9 bases lay outside the gene matches. The CDR3 DNA reads as TGTGCTCTTGGGGAAGGCTCGATGGGGGATACAGCCGATAAACTCATCTTT. It yields the protein CALGEGSMGDTADKLIF.

This clone was seen only a few times. The V and J genes are TRDV1 and TRDJ1; 7 bases are shared with TRDD3. CDR1 and CDR2 (germline): TSWWSYY, QGS. The CDR3 runs 21 residues. The junction had 22 bases not matched to a gene; V was cut back by 3 bases and J by 0 bases. CDR3 DNA: TGTGCTCTTGGGGACAGGCCTGCCCTGCGTACTGGGGACTTATACACCGATAAACTCATCTTT. Its translation is CALGDRPALRTGDLYTDKLIF.

The J gene is TRDJ1, the V gene TRDV1; possibly TRDD1, TRDD2 or TRDD3 for D (5 bases each). The V end was cut by 4 bases, the J end by 7 bases, with 25 bases between. Germline V gene data show CDR1 as TSWWSYY and CDR2 as QGS. This CDR3 comprises 17 residues. CDR3 nucleotide sequence: TGTGCTCTTGGGGGGGGTCCCTACGGAAATGGGGAAACTAAACTCATCTTT. Translation gives CALGGGPYGNGETKLIF.

This clone was recorded a few times. The chain employs TRDV1 and TRDJ1; 13 bases line up with TRDD3. The CDR3 is 23 residues long. Germline V gene sequence: CDR1 TSWWSYY, CDR2 QGS. Trimming removed 1 base from V and 0 bases from J; junction bases left unmatched: 20. The CDR3 here is CALGERIPSRTGGYALYTDKLIF. The CDR3 nucleotides read TGTGCTCTTGGGGAACGGATCCCTTCCCGTACTGGGGGATACGCCTTGTACACCGATAAACTCATCTTT.

To note about this clone: One end of the junction does not line up with germline, which may come from a read error. This chain uses TRDV2 with TRDJ1; TRDD3 matches at 10 bases. CDR1 and CDR2 from the germline V gene are GEAIGNYY and EKD. The CDR3 loop spans 18 amino acids. The CDR3: CACDRVTGGFLYTDELIF. Written as DNA, the CDR3 is TGTGCCTGTGACAGGGTAACTGGGGGATTCCTGTACACCGATGAACTCATCTTT.

This clone was detected only a few times. J is TRDJ1 and V is TRDV1, with 11 bases identical to TRDD3. V lost 7 bases, J lost 0 bases, and 22 bases stayed unmatched. The CDR3 is made up of 21 amino acids. Germline values: CDR1 TSWWSYY, CDR2 QGS. This CDR3 is CALEDLIHWGIDFPYTDKLIF. CDR3 DNA sequence: TGTGCTCTTGAGGATTTAATACACTGGGGGATAGATTTCCCGTACACCGATAAACTCATCTTT.

This rearrangement joins TRDV1 to TRDJ1; 9 bases map to TRDD3. The V gene's germline CDR1 is TSWWSYY and CDR2 QGS. The CDR3 runs to 27 residues. Unmatched junction bases numbered 39, after V lost 3 bases and J lost 1 base. The DNA for the CDR3 is TGTGCTCTTGGGGAGATGTTGGACCTACGTCTCACGACGATGCGAACGGTACTGGGGGAACCCACCGATAAACTCATCTTT. Encoded protein: CALGEMLDLRLTTMRTVLGEPTDKLIF.